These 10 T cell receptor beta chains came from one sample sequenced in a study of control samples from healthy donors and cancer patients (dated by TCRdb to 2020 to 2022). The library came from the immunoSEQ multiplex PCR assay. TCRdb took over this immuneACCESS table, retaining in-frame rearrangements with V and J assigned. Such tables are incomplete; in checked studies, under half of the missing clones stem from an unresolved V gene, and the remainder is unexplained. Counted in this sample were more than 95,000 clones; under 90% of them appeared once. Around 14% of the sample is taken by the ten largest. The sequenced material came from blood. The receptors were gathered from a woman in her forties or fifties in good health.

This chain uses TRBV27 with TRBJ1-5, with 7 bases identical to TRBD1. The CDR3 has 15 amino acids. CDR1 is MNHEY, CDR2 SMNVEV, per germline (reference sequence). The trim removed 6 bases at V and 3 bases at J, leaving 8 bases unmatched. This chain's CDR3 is CASRGGQTINQPQHF. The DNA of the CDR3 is TGTGCCAGCAGGGGGGGACAGACAATCAATCAGCCCCAGCATTTT.

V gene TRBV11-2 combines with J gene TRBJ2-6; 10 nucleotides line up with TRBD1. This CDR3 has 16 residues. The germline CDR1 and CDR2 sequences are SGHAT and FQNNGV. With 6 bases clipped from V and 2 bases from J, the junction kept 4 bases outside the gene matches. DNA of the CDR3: TGTGCCAGCAGTTTGACAGGGGGCACTGGGGCCAACGTCCTGACTTTC. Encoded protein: CASSLTGGTGANVLTF.

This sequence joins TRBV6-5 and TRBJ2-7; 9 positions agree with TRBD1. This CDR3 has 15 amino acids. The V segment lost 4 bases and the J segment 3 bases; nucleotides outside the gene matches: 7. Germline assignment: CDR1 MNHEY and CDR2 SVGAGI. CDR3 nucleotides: TGTGCCAGCAGTTTTGGGACAGGGAGGGTCTACGAGCAGTACTTC. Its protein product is CASSFGTGRVYEQYF.

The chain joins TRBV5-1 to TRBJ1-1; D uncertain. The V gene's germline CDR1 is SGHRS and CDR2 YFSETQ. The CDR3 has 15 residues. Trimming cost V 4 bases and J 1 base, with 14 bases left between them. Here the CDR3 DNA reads TGCGCCAGCAGCCCGAGGGCCAACACGAACACTGAAGCTTTCTTT. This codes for CASSPRANTNTEAFF.

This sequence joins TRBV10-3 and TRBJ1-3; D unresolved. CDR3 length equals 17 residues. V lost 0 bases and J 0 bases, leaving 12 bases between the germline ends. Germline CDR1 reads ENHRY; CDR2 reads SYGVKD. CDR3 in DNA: TGTGCCATCAGTGAGTCGGTAGCGGGAAGCTCTGGAAACACCATATATTTT. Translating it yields CAISESVAGSSGNTIYF.

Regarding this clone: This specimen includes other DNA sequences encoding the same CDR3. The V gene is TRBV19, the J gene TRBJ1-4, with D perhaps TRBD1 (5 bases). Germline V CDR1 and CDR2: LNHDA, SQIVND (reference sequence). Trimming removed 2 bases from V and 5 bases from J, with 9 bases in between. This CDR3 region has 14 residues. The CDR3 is CASSIRGGNEKLFF. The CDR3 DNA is TGTGCCAGTAGTATACGGGGGGGGAATGAAAAACTGTTTTTT.

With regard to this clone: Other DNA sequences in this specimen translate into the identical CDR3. CDR3 sequence (DNA): TGCAGTGCTAGTAGGGACAGTTCTGGAAACACCATATATTTT. It specifies CSASRDSSGNTIYF. V and J are TRBV20-1 and TRBJ1-3, with 7 nucleotides matching TRBD1. The CDR3 has 14 amino acids. The V gene's germline CDR1 is DFQATT and CDR2 SNEGSKA (reference sequence). The V segment lost 3 bases and the J segment 1 base; nucleotides outside the gene matches: 3.

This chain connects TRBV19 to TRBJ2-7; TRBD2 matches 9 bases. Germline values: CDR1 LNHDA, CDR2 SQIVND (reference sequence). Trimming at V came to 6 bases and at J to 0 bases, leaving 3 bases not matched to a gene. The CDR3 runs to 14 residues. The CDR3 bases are TGTGCCAGTAGACCAGCGGGGGGCTCCTACGAGCAGTACTTC. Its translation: CASRPAGGSYEQYF.

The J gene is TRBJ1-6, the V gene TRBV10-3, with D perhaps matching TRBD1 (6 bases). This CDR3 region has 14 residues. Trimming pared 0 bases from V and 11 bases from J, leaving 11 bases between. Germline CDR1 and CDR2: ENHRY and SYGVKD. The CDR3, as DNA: TGTGCCATCAGTGAGTCTGGGGGGCAGACACCCCTCCACTTT. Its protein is CAISESGGQTPLHF.

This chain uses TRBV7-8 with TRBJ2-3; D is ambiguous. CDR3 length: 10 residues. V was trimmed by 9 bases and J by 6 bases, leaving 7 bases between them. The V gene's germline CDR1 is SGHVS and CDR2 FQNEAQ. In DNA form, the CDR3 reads TGTGCCAGTGGGTGGGATACGCAGTATTTT. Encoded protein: CASGWDTQYF. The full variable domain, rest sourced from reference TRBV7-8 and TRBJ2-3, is GAGVSQSPRYKVAKRGQDVALRCDPISGHVSLFWYQQALGQGPEFLTYFQNEAQLDKSGLPSDRFFAERPEGSVSTLKIQRTQQEDSAVYLCASGWDTQYFGPGTRLTVL.